The following is a TCR beta chain sequence with its context. This CDR3 has 13 amino acids. V lost 3 bases and J lost 0, with 3 bases in between. From germline, CDR1 is LGHDT and CDR2 YNNKEL (reference sequence). This specimen comes from a study of control samples from healthy donors and cancer patients. Sequenced by immunoSEQ multiplex PCR; TCRdb stores in-frame clones only, minus some. The sample holds around 59,000 clones, 80% to 95% seen once. The V gene is TRBV3-1 (or the pseudogene TRBV3-2), the J gene TRBJ1-3; D gene unclear. This sequence originates from a man in his forties with colorectal cancer. Sequencing used PBMCs. The CDR3 is CASSHNSGNTIYF. The CDR3 coding sequence is TGTGCCAGCAGCCACAACTCTGGAAACACCATATATTTT.